This T cell receptor beta chain was found in a study of regulatory T cells in long-lasting Graves disease (dated by TCRdb to the early 2020s). Background on the whole study: Persistent Graves' disease was defined as antithyroid drug treatment for over 5 years with persistently positive TSH receptor autoantibodies. TCR sequencing covered some 13 persistent and some 20 newly diagnosed Graves' disease patients, approximately 33 samples in total. Patients with persistent Graves' disease were compared with patients with newly diagnosed Graves' disease using TCR sequencing and RNA sequencing of peripheral blood. The study took place in China and was registered as a clinical trial. Persistent Graves' disease patients in the clinical cohort had taken antithyroid drugs for around 10 years on average. What the authors observed across the whole study: TRBV28, TRBJ1-2 and TRBJ2-5 were preferentially used in persistent disease, while TRBV20-1 and TRBJ2-1 were favored in newly diagnosed disease. A larger number of public clonotypes was shared among persistent patients (fewer than 3,000) than among newly diagnosed patients (about 990). As a limitation, the authors acknowledged that the small sample size may reduce accuracy. Persistent Graves' disease patients showed lower TCR Shannon entropy and fewer highly expanded clones than newly diagnosed patients, suggesting clonal expansion. Sequencing and analysis were limited to the TCR beta chain. Only peripheral blood was studied, because thyroid tissue, the primary lesion, was inaccessible.

This specimen's time point label, interpreted: persistent/refractory GD, antithyroid drugs over 5 years with positive TRAb. For both TCR sequencing and RNA sequencing, RNA was extracted from PBMCs in TRIzol. The diagnosis of Graves' disease was made according to American Thyroid Association guidelines. The patients came from an endocrinology department in Xi'an, China. Each patient gave 7 to 9.5 milliliters of peripheral blood, collected in an EDTA anticoagulant tube. Ficoll Paque Plus density gradient separation was used to isolate PBMCs, and no further T cell sorting was performed. An Agilent 2100 Bioanalyzer and agarose gel were used to check RNA quality, while a NanoDrop 2000 measured RNA concentration. This clonotype was counted at least ten times. It lacks a known antigen. Base qualities were left out, and no much larger clone turns up one base away. Library creation used multiplex PCR. Sequencing used an Illumina HiSeq 4000. CDR3 regions were amplified by Arm-PCR with iRepertoire HTBI primers to construct TCR beta libraries. PCR products were gel purified before sequencing. The original methods were these. A total of roughly 67 TRBV and 14 TRBJ segments were identified across samples and were used for gene usage analysis of CDR3 amino acid clonotypes. COPE and FqMerger were used to merge filtered high-quality paired reads into contigs. BLAST was used to align contigs to IMGT TRBV, TRBD and TRBJ reference genes, and CDR3 was defined according to IMGT. Any clonotype with a frequency above 0.1% was counted as a highly expanded clone. Repertoire diversity was measured by Shannon entropy, and V-J evenness by the Gini coefficient. Public clonotypes were defined as clonotypes shared by more than one individual. TCRdb reprocessed the public reads (quality trimming at Q25 with fastp, clone calling with MiXCR) and kept in-frame beta chains. Each entry merges the rows of one CDR3 protein and shows their most common DNA and genes. The V and J calls and clone size come from TCRdb's table, not from the authors' own analysis. This sample is represented by over 650,000 distinct CDR3 sequences; about 32% of them were singletons. Jointly, the top ten make up roughly 40% of the sample.

The CDR3 runs 13 residues from the cysteine to the phenylalanine. The kept DNA is CDR3 alone, 39 bases in frame from the first base. Trimming at the junction amounts to 9 bases on V and 0 bases on J, and the germline ends lie 12 bases apart. This clonotype originated in a female donor with Graves disease. The material was peripheral blood mononuclear cells (PBMCs), obtained when the disease was refractory, from a patient treated with antithyroid drugs. The rearrangement joined TRBV12-3 or TRBV12-4 to TRBJ2-7; the D gene cannot be resolved reliably. For the CDR3, the sequence is CASGRTDSYEQYF. The nucleotides are TGTGCCAGTGGGCGGACGGACTCCTACGAGCAGTACTTC.